One and the same sample provided the 10 T cell receptor beta chains below, sequenced in a study of molecular identifiers for immune sequencing clone quantification. TCRdb re-called the PCR reads with MiXCR, one entry per CDR3 protein. The profile shows some 590,000 distinct CDR3 sequences, over 25% of them singletons. The sequenced sample consisted of naive CD8+ T cells from blood, with Jurkat cell RNA spiked in. Subset meaning: FACS-sorted CD8+CD4-CCR7+CD45RA+ naive T cells. Receptor source: a human donor in good health. Some libraries in this study had Jurkat cell RNA spiked in.

This clonotype was counted between two and nine times. The V and J genes are TRBV30 and TRBJ2-1; 8 bases line up with TRBD1. CDR3 length: 14 amino acids. Trimming cost V 3 bases and J 4 bases; bases outside gene matches: 5. CDR1 and CDR2 (germline): GTSNPN, SVGIG (reference sequence). CDR3 residues: CAWRHGQGYNEQFF. CDR3 sequence (DNA): TGTGCCTGGAGGCACGGACAGGGTTACAATGAGCAGTTCTTC.

The table lists this clonotype with many counts. The CDR3 here is CAWKRNMNTEAFF. CDR3 DNA sequence: TGTGCCTGGAAAAGGAATATGAACACTGAAGCTTTCTTT. The gene calls are TRBV30 and TRBJ1-1, with D uncertain. Germline V lookup: CDR1 GTSNPN, CDR2 SVGIG (reference sequence). V was cut by 4 bases and J by 0 bases, with 9 bases left in between. This CDR3 spans 13 amino acids.

This clonotype was found a few times. The chain links TRBV2 to TRBJ2-1; 11 bases agree with TRBD2. This CDR3 is built from 15 residues. Germline V gene lookup returns CDR1 SNHLY and CDR2 FYNNEI. J gave up 6 bases and V 6 bases, and 7 bases lay outside the gene matches. The CDR3 coding sequence is TGTGCCAGCAGCCCGTCGGGACTAGCGGTCAATGAGCAGTTCTTC. This encodes CASSPSGLAVNEQFF.

This clonotype was seen many times. V is TRBV27 and J is TRBJ2-7, with TRBD1 matching 9 bases. Per germline, CDR1 MNHEY and CDR2 SMNVEV (reference sequence). The ends lost 6 bases at V and 2 bases at J; junction bases unmatched: 11. CDR3 length: 16 amino acids. The CDR3 sequence: CASSRTGVPRPYEQYF. The CDR3 bases are TGTGCCAGCAGCCGGACAGGGGTCCCACGGCCCTACGAGCAGTACTTC.

With regard to this clonotype: A clone one base away is much larger, so this may be a read error. The final CDR3 position lacks the conserved phenylalanine or tryptophan, pointing to a likely read error. The chain has TRBV5-1 and TRBJ1-1; D unclear. From germline, CDR1 is SGHRS and CDR2 YFSETQ. With 0 bases removed from V and 4 bases from J, the gap between germline ends came to 10 bases. The CDR3 spans 14 residues. The CDR3 nucleotides are TGCGCCAGCAGCTTGGCGGGGTTTAGCACTGAAGCTTTCCTT. Translated: CASSLAGFSTEAFL.

V gene TRBV6-5 combines with J gene TRBJ1-5, with D unresolved. The V gene's germline CDR1 is MNHEY and CDR2 SVGAGI. The CDR3 has 13 amino acids. In nucleotides, the CDR3 is TGTGCTCGCGAGAAGGGTAGCAATCAGCCCCAGCATTTT. Amino acid sequence: CAREKGSNQPQHF.

This clonotype was detected many times. V usage is TRBV7-9 and J usage is TRBJ2-4, with TRBD2 matching over 7 bases. The CDR3 runs to 10 residues. V shed 11 bases and J 5 bases; nucleotides not matched to a gene: 0. Germline assignment: CDR1 SEHNR and CDR2 FQNEAQ (reference sequence). The CDR3 sequence: CAAGENIQYF. CDR3 in DNA: TGTGCCGCGGGAGAAAACATTCAGTACTTC.

This clonotype was observed at least ten times. This chain joins TRBV6-2 or TRBV6-3 and TRBJ1-5, with D unresolved. The length of the CDR3 is 14 residues. Germline V gene sequence: CDR1 MNHEY, CDR2 SVGEGT. Trimming took 0 bases from V and 4 from J, leaving 7 bases between them. As DNA, the CDR3 is TGTGCCAGCAGTTACTCGCCAGTTAATCAGCCCCAGCATTTT. Protein product: CASSYSPVNQPQHF.

There are many counts of this clonotype. This sequence joins TRBV20-1 and TRBJ1-1, with a possible D match to TRBD1 (5 bases). CDR1 is DFQATT, CDR2 SNEGSKA, per germline (reference sequence). V lost 6 bases to trimming and J lost 4 bases, with 12 bases between them. The CDR3 spans 12 residues. The CDR3 DNA reads as TGCAGTGCGCGGGGGGTTGCCACTGAAGCTTTCTTT. This sequence encodes CSARGVATEAFF.

This chain uses TRBV7-9 with TRBJ2-2; D is unclear. Deletions cut 5 bases from V and 4 bases from J, with 14 bases between. Germline V gives CDR1 SEHNR, CDR2 FQNEAQ (reference sequence). The CDR3 extends over 15 amino acids. The CDR3 region is CASSPSGVGTGELFF. The CDR3 DNA reads TGTGCCAGCAGCCCGAGTGGGGTCGGCACCGGGGAGCTGTTTTTT.